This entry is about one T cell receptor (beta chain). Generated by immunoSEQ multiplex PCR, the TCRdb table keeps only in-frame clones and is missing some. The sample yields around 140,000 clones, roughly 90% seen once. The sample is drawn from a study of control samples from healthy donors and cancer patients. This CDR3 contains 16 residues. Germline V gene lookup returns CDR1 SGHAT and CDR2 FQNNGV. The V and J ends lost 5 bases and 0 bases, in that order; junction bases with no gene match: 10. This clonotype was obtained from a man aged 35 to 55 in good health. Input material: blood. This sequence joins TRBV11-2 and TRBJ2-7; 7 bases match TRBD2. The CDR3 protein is CASSSPRGGSSYEQYF. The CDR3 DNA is TGTGCCAGCAGCAGCCCTCGGGGCGGGAGCTCCTACGAGCAGTACTTC.